Sequencing of this TCR beta chain was carried out in a study of control samples from healthy donors and cancer patients. The V end was cut by 6 bases, the J end by 9 bases, with 9 bases between. The CDR3 contains 12 residues. The germline gives CDR1 SGHTA, CDR2 FQGNSA. Using immunoSEQ multiplex PCR, the repertoire was profiled, and TCRdb retains in-frame clones only, with some absent. Of tens of thousands of clones in the sample, roughly nine tenths are singletons; the top ten hold approximately 7.6%. The clonotype was recovered from a woman aged 55-69 years in good health. The V and J genes are TRBV7-2 and TRBJ1-6; tentatively, D is TRBD1 (5 bases). The sample comprised blood. Here the CDR3 DNA reads TGTGCCAGCAGGTCCAGGGTTTCACCCCTCCACTTT. Translation gives CASRSRVSPLHF.